The 18 T cell receptor beta chains reported below all come from one sample, sequenced in a study of T cell responses to AZD1222 COVID-19 vaccine. TCRdb keeps only in-frame clones here, not all; method: immunoSEQ multiplex PCR. The sample contains 150,000 or so clones, 80% to 90% of which appear only once. The specimen was peripheral blood, collected on day 0 of AZD1222 vaccination. Receptors originate from an adult in good health.

This chain uses TRBV5-1 with TRBJ1-2, with a tentative D call TRBD1 (6 bases). V lost 3 bases, J lost 0 bases, and 21 bases lay in between. The CDR3 consists of 18 residues. From germline, CDR1 is SGHRS and CDR2 YFSETQ. Here the CDR3 DNA reads TGCGCCAGCAGCTCGAACCGCGGGACAAAGGGGGCTAACTATGGCTACACCTTC. It is translated as CASSSNRGTKGANYGYTF.

This clone showed up just once. This chain joins TRBV5-8 and TRBJ1-5; D uncertain. Looked up from germline, CDR1 is SGHTS and CDR2 is YDEGEE. The CDR3 loop spans 15 amino acids. With 2 bases removed from V and 0 bases from J, the gap between germline ends came to 9 bases. Here the CDR3 reads CASSFDGYSNQPQHF. The CDR3 DNA reads as TGTGCCAGCAGCTTCGACGGCTATAGCAATCAGCCCCAGCATTTT.

The rearrangement uses TRBV29-1 and TRBJ2-5; D not resolved. CDR3 size: 11 residues. V gave up 8 bases and J gave up 2 bases, with 9 bases separating them. Germline V gene data show CDR1 as SQVTM and CDR2 as ANQGSEA. In DNA form, the CDR3 reads TGCAGCTTGGTACAGCAAGAGACCCAGTACTTC. Its translation is CSLVQQETQYF.

The V call is TRBV19, the J call TRBJ1-2, with 8 bases identical to TRBD1. CDR3 length equals 13 residues. Germline V gene data show CDR1 as LNHDA and CDR2 as SQIVND (reference sequence). The V and J ends lost 5 bases and 6 bases, in that order; junction bases with no gene match: 5. CDR3 coding DNA: TGTGCCAGTAGTTTACTCAGGGGGCATGGCTACACCTTC. Translating gives CASSLLRGHGYTF.

This rearrangement joins TRBV6-2 or TRBV6-3 to TRBJ1-4, with D hard to call. V lost 0 bases to trimming and J lost 7 bases, with 6 bases between them. The CDR3 extends over 13 amino acids. Germline lookup yields CDR1 MNHEY and CDR2 SVGEGT. The CDR3 DNA reads TGTGCCAGCAGTTACTCGGCTCCTGAAAAACTGTTTTTT. Residues: CASSYSAPEKLFF.

V is TRBV4-2 and J is TRBJ1-1; D gene uncertain. V lost 0 bases and J 0 bases, leaving 17 bases between the germline ends. This CDR3 is built from 18 residues. The germline CDR1 and CDR2 sequences are LGHNA and YNFKEQ. CDR3 amino acids: CASSQDSMGAGLNTEAFF. CDR3 DNA sequence: TGTGCCAGCAGCCAAGATAGTATGGGTGCGGGATTGAACACTGAAGCTTTCTTT.

This chain joins TRBV5-1 and TRBJ2-7, with 9 bases aligning to TRBD2. The germline V gene encodes CDR1 SGHRS and CDR2 YFSETQ. Germline trimming cut 0 bases from V and 6 bases from J; bases unmatched to any gene: 10. The length of the CDR3 is 16 residues. The DNA for the CDR3 is TGCGCCAGCAGCTTGGAAGGGACTAGCCGAGGAAGCGAGCAGTACTTC. Its translation is CASSLEGTSRGSEQYF.

This sequence joins TRBV13 and TRBJ1-2; 8 nucleotides line up with TRBD1. V was clipped by 5 bases and J by 8 bases; unmatched bases: 7. Germline assignment: CDR1 PRHDT and CDR2 FYEKMQ (reference sequence). The CDR3 extends over 13 amino acids. CDR3 protein: CASSMHGQGGYTF. The CDR3 DNA sequence: TGTGCCAGCAGCATGCATGGACAGGGCGGCTACACCTTC.

V usage is TRBV7-9 and J usage is TRBJ1-6; D unresolved. This CDR3 is 15 amino acids long. V gave up 1 base and J gave up 9 bases, with 13 bases separating them. CDR1 and CDR2 from the germline V gene are SEHNR and FQNEAQ (reference sequence). The CDR3: CASSLGVYGSSPLHF. CDR3 in DNA: TGTGCCAGCAGCTTAGGGGTTTACGGGAGTTCACCCCTCCACTTT.

This sequence joins TRBV2 and TRBJ1-1; D gene ambiguous. The CDR3 length is 15 residues. Trimming stripped 4 bases from V and 1 base from J, with 13 bases between. Germline assignment: CDR1 SNHLY and CDR2 FYNNEI. CDR3 sequence (DNA): TGTGCCAGCAGTGCACGCGGAACGAAGAACACTGAAGCTTTCTTT. Translation gives CASSARGTKNTEAFF.

The gene calls are TRBV29-1 and TRBJ2-7; TRBD2 matches at 13 bases. The J segment lost 4 bases and the V segment lost 4 bases, leaving 4 bases of the junction unmatched. Germline lookup yields CDR1 SQVTM and CDR2 ANQGSEA. The CDR3 runs to 14 residues. The DNA for the CDR3 is TGCAGCGTTGCGGGACTAGCGGGAAGGTACGAGCAGTACTTC. Protein sequence: CSVAGLAGRYEQYF.

The V and J genes are TRBV6-2 or TRBV6-3 and TRBJ2-2; TRBD2 matches 8 bases. Germline CDR1 MNHEY, CDR2 SVGEGT. This CDR3 spans 16 amino acids. V dropped 5 bases and J dropped 7; count of bases not matched to a gene: 12. In nucleotides, the CDR3 is TGTGCCAGCAGTAATCCAGTGCTAGCGGGTGTCGGGGAGCTGTTTTTT. Translating gives CASSNPVLAGVGELFF.

This rearrangement joins TRBV11-2 to TRBJ2-1; 8 bases are a match to TRBD2. Germline trimming cut 5 bases from V and 9 bases from J; bases unmatched to any gene: 18. Germline CDR1 is SGHAT and CDR2 is FQNNGV. The CDR3 sequence is 17 residues long. CDR3 amino acids: CASSPRPPLAAFGEQFF. As DNA, the CDR3 is TGTGCCAGCAGCCCCCGCCCTCCACTAGCGGCCTTCGGTGAGCAGTTCTTC.

In DNA form, the CDR3 reads TGTGCCAGCATTCTAAACAGGACAGGACCAGACGAGGGGCAGTTCTTC. Protein product: CASILNRTGPDEGQFF. The gene calls are TRBV19 and TRBJ2-1; 7 positions agree with TRBD1. Germline assignment: CDR1 LNHDA and CDR2 SQIVND (reference sequence). J lost 12 bases, V lost 9 bases, and 23 bases had no gene match. CDR3 length: 16 residues.

The chain is built from TRBV7-9 and TRBJ2-3; perhaps D is TRBD1 or TRBD2 (5 bases each). There are 16 residues in the CDR3. V was shortened by 5 bases and J by 2 bases, with 17 bases between the two germline ends. Germline CDR1 SEHNR, CDR2 FQNEAQ (reference sequence). The CDR3 DNA reads as TGTGCCAGCAGCACCACTAGGGGTAGTCACACAGATACGCAGTATTTT. Amino acids: CASSTTRGSHTDTQYF.

This chain links TRBV4-1 with TRBJ1-6; a possible D gene is TRBD1 (5 bases). In germline, CDR1 is MGHRA, CDR2 YSYEKL. The CDR3 totals 15 residues. The V end was cut by 0 bases, the J end by 9 bases, with 12 bases between. This CDR3 reads CASSQDISGISPLHF. The DNA for the CDR3 is TGCGCCAGCAGCCAAGATATCTCAGGGATTTCACCCCTCCACTTT.

The chain joins TRBV5-1 to TRBJ2-1, with D possibly TRBD1 on 5 matching bases. CDR1 and CDR2 (germline): SGHRS, YFSETQ. The V end lost 2 bases, the J end lost 7 bases, and 19 bases lay between the germline ends. The CDR3 is 16 amino acids. The CDR3 DNA is TGCGCCAGCAGCTTCAGGACAAGCGAAGGTTCTAATGAGCAGTTCTTC. Translated, it gives CASSFRTSEGSNEQFF.

This clone was recorded once. The V call is TRBV18, the J call TRBJ2-7; D is uncertain. Germline CDR1 KGHSH, CDR2 LQKENI. This CDR3 contains 14 residues. The V gene lost 3 bases and the J gene lost 5 bases, with 14 bases spanning the gap. The CDR3 spells CASSPGSVRNEQYF. Written as DNA, the CDR3 is TGTGCCAGCTCACCCGGATCGGTTAGAAACGAGCAGTACTTC.